This record looks at one TCR beta chain sequence and its context. The sample comes from a study of blood T cells in healthy people across ages. PCR was performed a second time for about 6 to 12 cycles using a sample-barcoded 5' primer and a J-beta primer mix. Each CDR3 protein is one row after TCRdb ran MiXCR on the 5' RACE reads. In the table there are fewer than 800,000 distinct CDR3 sequences, 20% to 25% of which are singletons. The sequence came from a man aged 70 or older in good health. Sequencing input: blood.

CDR3 nucleotide sequence: TGCAGTGCTAGATATCCTAGCGGTTCCTACGAGCAGTACTTC. It is translated as CSARYPSGSYEQYF. The chain couples TRBV20-1 to TRBJ2-7; 7 bases are a match to TRBD2. The J segment lost 1 base and the V segment lost 2 bases, leaving 5 bases of the junction unmatched. Germline CDR1 reads DFQATT; CDR2 reads SNEGSKA (reference sequence). The CDR3 contains 14 residues.